This paragraph covers one T cell receptor beta chain sequence. The antigen it recognizes is unknown. No quality values exist for individual bases; no much larger clone is one base distant. TCRbeta CDR3 regions were amplified from genomic DNA using the immunoSEQ Assay, a bias-controlled multiplex PCR. The study's own analysis went as follows. Nucleated cell counts per sample were estimated from amplification of reference gene primers within the assay. To quantify the absolute abundance of each unique TCRbeta CDR3 rearrangement, sequence reads were collapsed and filtered. For each sample, productive Simpson clonality was calculated by taking the square root of Simpson's diversity index across productive rearrangements. Imported from immuneACCESS, the table was reduced by TCRdb to in-frame sequences with V and J called. These copies leave out some clones; in studies compared against another copy, an unresolved V gene accounts for under half, and the cause of the remainder is not known. The V and J calls and clone size are taken from that table; D and trimming were inferred from the DNA. This sample gives roughly 170,000 clones in total; 75% to 80% of them show up just once. The ten largest clones capture roughly 25% of the sample.

Each collaborating institution followed its own protocols to collect whole blood in K2EDTA tubes. For TCRbeta analysis, collaborators shipped samples in one of three forms: frozen whole blood, isolated PBMCs, or DNA extracted from either of those sample types. The record originates from a study of blood T cell repertoires in COVID-19 (dated by TCRdb to 2019 to 2021). In the study overall: Samples from collaborators originated in the United States, Italy and Spain and spanned both the acute and convalescent phases of COVID-19. The material from the prospective study consisted of cDNA or gDNA derived from T cells, B-cell-depleted T cells, or PBMCs. Subjects who had been exposed to COVID-19, were actively infected with it, or had recovered from it provided the deeply sampled blood TCRbeta repertoires that made up the dataset. The repertoires were released in a freely available public database meant as a resource for research on the immune response to SARS-CoV-2. The samples were drawn from the first 160 participants of the ongoing ImmuneRACE study and from some 1,300 subjects provided by 6 global collaborators. A de-identified subject ID, COVID-19 status, age in years and sex were almost always included in the sample metadata. HLA class I and class II types, where available, came from metadata supplied by the sample provider rather than from assay-based typing.

Overall results and qualifications from the work: The quantity of clinical and demographic metadata differed by source and by participant and was supplied without curation.

V sheds 0 bases and J sheds 4 bases, leaving 12 bases between their ends. Reading from cysteine to phenylalanine, the CDR3 counts 15 amino acids. The read is trimmed to its CDR3 DNA, 45 bases read in frame from base 1. CDR1 and CDR2, per the germline V gene, are SGHRS and YFSETQ. Sequencing was performed on peripheral blood. This clonotype was sampled from a woman between 65 and 79 years old with acute or convalescent COVID-19. The chain joins TRBV5-1 to TRBJ2-3; TRBD2 is a possible D gene, resting on 5 matching bases. For the CDR3, the sequence is CASSLEGRMADTQYF. The base sequence is TGCGCCAGCAGCTTGGAAGGGAGAATGGCAGATACGCAGTATTTT.